This record looks at one T cell receptor beta chain sequence and its context. The target antigen is unknown. The CDR3 totals 13 residues. Germline CDR1 is ENHRY and CDR2 is SYGVKD. V dropped 9 bases and J dropped 3; count of bases not matched to a gene: 6. Through template switching, a universal primer site was introduced, and the cDNA contained unique molecular identifiers. TCRdb passed the 5' RACE reads through MiXCR, listing each CDR3 protein once. The data show 1.5 million to 2 million distinct CDR3 sequences, under 35% seen once. The sample is drawn from a study of identical twins. Study conclusions and caveats: Because invariant MAIT and iNKT cells could be present, zero-insertion analyses could be partly confounded. Models underpredicted monozygotic twin sharing of out-of-frame TCR alpha. Clonotypes of the beta chain that were abundant in cord blood carried fewer insertions (memory repertoires showed none).

The source material was cord blood. This TCR derives from a newborn girl in good health. V usage is TRBV10-3 and J usage is TRBJ2-7, with 9 bases matching TRBD1. CDR3 coding DNA: TGTGCCATTGGGGCGACAGGGGGCTACGAGCAGTACTTC. Translating it yields CAIGATGGYEQYF.